These T cell receptor beta chains were read from a single sample in a study of beta chain features in type 1 diabetes. Data came from immunoSEQ multiplex PCR; TCRdb stores just in-frame clones and leaves some out. The sample lists 130,000 or so clones; around 10% were seen once. Input material: central memory CD4+ T cells from blood. Receptors were obtained from a young man with type 1 diabetes. Each CDR3 is given with its conserved first and last residue. The D gene is left open where the match is weak. Only part of the rows carry a size: once, few, many, or a class if the clone is expanded.

TRBD2,few,TRBJ2-3,TRBV2,TGTGCCAGCATACTAGCGGGGGGCACAGATACGCAGTATTTT,CASILAGGTDTQYF
TRBD1,NA,TRBJ2-3,TRBV19,TGTGCCACCCGGAGACAGGGAATAGATACGCAGTATTTT,CATRRQGIDTQYF
TRBD1,NA,TRBJ1-1,TRBV7-9,TGTGCCAGCAGCTTAGCGGGCAGGGGGAGCACTGAAGCTTTCTTT,CASSLAGRGSTEAFF
NA,few,TRBJ2-2,TRBV4-2,TGTGCCAGCAGCCAACCCCTGACGGGGTCGGGCGGGGAGCTGTTTTTT,CASSQPLTGSGGELFF
TRBD2,few,TRBJ2-5,TRBV19,TGTGCCAGTAGTCTTTCTAGGACTAGCGGGGGAGAGACCCAGTACTTC,CASSLSRTSGGETQYF
NA,few,TRBJ2-5,TRBV27,TGTGCCAGCAGTTCGAGACCCCAAGGAGGGGTAGCCCAGTACTTC,CASSSRPQGGVAQYF
NA,few,TRBJ2-1,TRBV7-2,TGTGCCAGCAGCCCTGGGCGGGACAGCCACAATGAGCAGTTCTTC,CASSPGRDSHNEQFF
TRBD2,few,TRBJ2-6,TRBV6-6,TGTGCCAGCAGTAAGCGGGGTACTGGGGCCAACGTCCTGACTTTC,CASSKRGTGANVLTF
NA,NA,TRBJ2-1,TRBV5-5,TGTGCCAGCAGCTTGGTTCCGCGGAACAATGAGCAGTTCTTC,CASSLVPRNNEQFF
NA,few,TRBJ2-1,TRBV5-1,TGCGCCAGCAGCTTTAGAGCGGGCGAAACTAATGAGCAGTTCTTC,CASSFRAGETNEQFF
NA,NA,TRBJ1-2,TRBV5-1,TGCGCCAGCAGCGGGGAGGCGAGGTATGGCTACACCTTC,CASSGEARYGYTF
NA,few,TRBJ2-5,TRBV11-2,TGTGCCAGCAGCCCGGGCCGGGACACTCGCACTCGGGAGACCCAGTACTTC,CASSPGRDTRTRETQYF
TRBD2,few,TRBJ2-7,TRBV25-1,TGTGCCAGCAGTACCCAGCGGGGGAGCGACGAGCAGTACTTC,CASSTQRGSDEQYF
NA,NA,TRBJ2-4,TRBV6-5,TGTGCCAGCAGCTATACTGCCAAAAACATTCAGTACTTC,CASSYTAKNIQYF
TRBD1,NA,TRBJ2-3,TRBV11-2,TGTGCCAGCAGCCAAGAAGGCGCAGGGGGCTCAGATACGCAGTATTTT,CASSQEGAGGSDTQYF
TRBD2,few,TRBJ2-3,TRBV10-3,TGTGCCATCAGCCCTAGCGGGAACACAGATACGCAGTATTTT,CAISPSGNTDTQYF
NA,few,TRBJ1-1,TRBV6-5,TGTGCCAGCAGTAGCAGGGATCGCATGAACACTGAAGCTTTCTTT,CASSSRDRMNTEAFF
NA,NA,TRBJ2-7,TRBV2,TGTGCCAGCAGTCTCGATCGGTCCTACGAGCAGTACTTC,CASSLDRSYEQYF
NA,few,TRBJ1-5,TRBV7-2,TGTGCCAGCAGCTTGGGTCGAAGCAGCGAGGCCCAGCATTTT,CASSLGRSSEAQHF
TRBD2,few,TRBJ2-3,TRBV29-1,TGCAGCATCACGGGGGGGCCTTCGGATACGCAGTATTTT,CSITGGPSDTQYF
NA,few,TRBJ1-3,TRBV4-1,TGCGCCAGCACTACGACAGGATCTGACACCATATATTTT,CASTTTGSDTIYF
NA,few,TRBJ1-1,TRBV7-2,TGTGCCAGCAGCTTAGACAGGGACACTGAAGCTTTCTTT,CASSLDRDTEAFF
NA,few,TRBJ1-1,TRBV11-1,TGTGCCAGCCTCGGTTTGAACACTGAAGCTTTCTTT,CASLGLNTEAFF
NA,few,TRBJ2-3,TRBV4-2,TGTGCCAGCAGCCCCGCCCGACCGGGGACGCAGTATTTT,CASSPARPGTQYF
TRBD2,few,TRBJ2-7,TRBV19,TGTGCCAGTAAGGTGGCTAGCGGGGATTACGAGCAGTACTTC,CASKVASGDYEQYF
NA,NA,TRBJ2-2,TRBV4-3,TGCGCCAGCAGCCCACAGATCACCGGGGAGCTGTTTTTT,CASSPQITGELFF
TRBD2,few,TRBJ2-7,TRBV9,TGTGCCAGCAGCCCCGGGAGCGGGGGGCCGGAGCAGTACTTC,CASSPGSGGPEQYF
NA,many,TRBJ2-3,TRBV9,TGTGCCAGCAGCGTAGGGGTTAGCGGCACAGATACGCAGTATTTT,CASSVGVSGTDTQYF
NA,NA,TRBJ2-7,TRBV18,TGTGCCAGCTCATACCGGGACCGGGGGTTTGGCGAGCAGTACTTC,CASSYRDRGFGEQYF
NA,few,TRBJ1-5,TRBV29-1,TGCAGCGTCGCGACAGGAGGCAATCAGCCCCAGCATTTT,CSVATGGNQPQHF
TRBD1,NA,TRBJ2-5,TRBV18,TGTGCCAGCTCACCACCTACAGGGGGCCGGGAGACCCAGTACTTC,CASSPPTGGRETQYF
NA,many,TRBJ2-5,TRBV14,TGTGCCAGCAGCCAATTCCTCCAAGAGACCCAGTACTTC,CASSQFLQETQYF
NA,NA,TRBJ1-2,TRBV28,TGTGCCAGCAGCTATAACTATGGCTACACCTTC,CASSYNYGYTF
TRBD1,NA,TRBJ2-5,TRBV30,TGTGCCTGGAGTGAGGGGGCAGGGGTAGGTGAGACCCAGTACTTC,CAWSEGAGVGETQYF
NA,few,TRBJ2-5,TRBV2,TGTGCCAGCACTGGACCGGGGGAGACCCAGTACTTC,CASTGPGETQYF
NA,few,TRBJ2-7,TRBV7-2,TGTGCCAGCAGTAAGGGGCGTTTGGACTACGAGCAGTACTTC,CASSKGRLDYEQYF
NA,few,TRBJ2-1,TRBV4-3,TGCGCCAGCAGCGTCCGTCCGGACAGCGTCAATGAGCAGTTCTTC,CASSVRPDSVNEQFF
NA,NA,TRBJ2-7,TRBV4-2,TGTGCCAGCAGCCAAGAACGGGGAGCCTACGAGCAGTACTTC,CASSQERGAYEQYF
NA,NA,TRBJ1-3,TRBV27,TGTGCCAGCAGTTCGACGGGGGGCGCAGGAAACACCATATATTTT,CASSSTGGAGNTIYF
TRBD2,few,TRBJ2-1,TRBV18,TGTGCCAGCTCACCGCGGACTAGCGGGGGAGCAAATGAGCAGTTCTTC,CASSPRTSGGANEQFF
TRBD2,NA,TRBJ2-3,TRBV25-1,TGTGCCAGCAGTGAATTCCGGACTAGCGGGGGGGATACGCAGTATTTT,CASSEFRTSGGDTQYF
TRBD2,few,TRBJ2-1,TRBV11-2,TGTGCCAGCAGCTTTAGCGGGGGGTCCTACAATGAGCAGTTCTTC,CASSFSGGSYNEQFF